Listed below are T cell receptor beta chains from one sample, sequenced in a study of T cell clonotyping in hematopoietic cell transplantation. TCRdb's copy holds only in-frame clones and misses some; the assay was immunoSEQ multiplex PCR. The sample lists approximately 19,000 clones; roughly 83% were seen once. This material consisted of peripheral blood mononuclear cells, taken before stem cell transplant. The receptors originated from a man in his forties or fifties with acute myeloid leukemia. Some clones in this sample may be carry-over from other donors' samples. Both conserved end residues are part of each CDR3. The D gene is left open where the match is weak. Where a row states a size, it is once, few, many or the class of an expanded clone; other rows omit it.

cdr3_nt: TGTGCCAGCAGTCCGGGACAGGGGACTTGGAACACTGAAGCTTTCTTT
cdr3_aa: CASSPGQGTWNTEAFF
v_call: TRBV6-6
j_call: TRBJ1-1
d_call: TRBD1
clone_size: -

cdr3_nt: TGTGCCAGTAGTTGGAGGAACACTGAAGCTTTCTTT
cdr3_aa: CASSWRNTEAFF
v_call: TRBV19
j_call: TRBJ1-1
d_call: -
clone_size: -

cdr3_nt: TGCAGCGTTGACGGACGAGGCGTTGAGACCCAGTACTTC
cdr3_aa: CSVDGRGVETQYF
v_call: TRBV29-1
j_call: TRBJ2-5
d_call: -
clone_size: once

cdr3_nt: TGTGCCAGCAGCCCAGGACAGGGGACTAATGAAAAACTGTTTTTT
cdr3_aa: CASSPGQGTNEKLFF
v_call: TRBV9
j_call: TRBJ1-4
d_call: TRBD1
clone_size: -

cdr3_nt: TGTGCCAGCAGCTTAGCAAGGACGGTGAATGGCTACACCTTC
cdr3_aa: CASSLARTVNGYTF
v_call: TRBV7-2
j_call: TRBJ1-2
d_call: -
clone_size: -

cdr3_nt: TGTGCCTCCCAAAGCGGGGGGAGTAATGAGCAGTTCTTC
cdr3_aa: CASQSGGSNEQFF
v_call: TRBV10-3
j_call: TRBJ2-1
d_call: TRBD2
clone_size: once

cdr3_nt: TGTGCCAGCAGCCGATTCCGGGACCAACCCCTCCACTTT
cdr3_aa: CASSRFRDQPLHF
v_call: TRBV14
j_call: TRBJ1-6
d_call: -
clone_size: -

cdr3_nt: TGTGCCTGGAAGCGGGACAGTACAAACCTCTACGAGCAGTACTTC
cdr3_aa: CAWKRDSTNLYEQYF
v_call: TRBV30
j_call: TRBJ2-7
d_call: -
clone_size: -

cdr3_nt: TGTGCCAGCAGCAGGGGGGAGGGCTACACCTTC
cdr3_aa: CASSRGEGYTF
v_call: TRBV2
j_call: TRBJ1-2
d_call: TRBD1
clone_size: -

cdr3_nt: TGTGCCAGCAGCCAAGCGGGCGGGGACTACGAGCAGTACTTC
cdr3_aa: CASSQAGGDYEQYF
v_call: TRBV4-2
j_call: TRBJ2-7
d_call: -
clone_size: -

cdr3_nt: TGTGCCAGCAGCCCTGGAGGCCTAGGCACCGGGGAGCTGTTTTTT
cdr3_aa: CASSPGGLGTGELFF
v_call: TRBV9
j_call: TRBJ2-2
d_call: -
clone_size: once

cdr3_nt: TGCGCCACAGGGTACAGCCCTAATGAAAAACTGTTTTTT
cdr3_aa: CATGYSPNEKLFF
v_call: TRBV4-1
j_call: TRBJ1-4
d_call: -
clone_size: once

cdr3_nt: TGCGCCAGCACAGGGGGAAACCCGAACACTGAAGCTTTCTTT
cdr3_aa: CASTGGNPNTEAFF
v_call: TRBV10-1
j_call: TRBJ1-1
d_call: TRBD1
clone_size: -

cdr3_nt: TGTGCCAGCAGCGTAGCAGAGGGGTGGACCTACGAGCAGTACTTC
cdr3_aa: CASSVAEGWTYEQYF
v_call: TRBV9
j_call: TRBJ2-7
d_call: -
clone_size: -

cdr3_nt: TGCGCCAGCAGCCCGAAGGGACAGGGAGTCGCGAACACTGAAGCTTTCTTT
cdr3_aa: CASSPKGQGVANTEAFF
v_call: TRBV4-1
j_call: TRBJ1-1
d_call: TRBD1
clone_size: -

cdr3_nt: TGTGCCAGCAGCCCCGGACCGGGACAGGGGACCTATGGCTACACCTTC
cdr3_aa: CASSPGPGQGTYGYTF
v_call: TRBV5-6
j_call: TRBJ1-2
d_call: TRBD1
clone_size: few

cdr3_nt: TGTGCCAGCAGCGACACTGAAGCTTTCTTT
cdr3_aa: CASSDTEAFF
v_call: TRBV6-5
j_call: TRBJ1-1
d_call: -
clone_size: -

cdr3_nt: TGTGCCAGCAGCGGGACAGGAACAGCAACTAATGAAAAACTGTTTTTT
cdr3_aa: CASSGTGTATNEKLFF
v_call: TRBV11-1
j_call: TRBJ1-4
d_call: TRBD1
clone_size: -

cdr3_nt: TGTGCCAGCAGTCCTAGGGACAGGGCGACTTCACCCCTCCACTTT
cdr3_aa: CASSPRDRATSPLHF
v_call: TRBV6-5
j_call: TRBJ1-6
d_call: TRBD1
clone_size: -

cdr3_nt: TGCAGCGTTGGTGGCACTGAAGCTTTCTTT
cdr3_aa: CSVGGTEAFF
v_call: TRBV29-1
j_call: TRBJ1-1
d_call: -
clone_size: -

cdr3_nt: TGCGCCAGCAGCCAAGATCCAGGAGGGACAGGGGGCGAGACCCAGTACTTC
cdr3_aa: CASSQDPGGTGGETQYF
v_call: TRBV4-3
j_call: TRBJ2-5
d_call: TRBD1
clone_size: -

cdr3_nt: TGTGCCAGCAGCCAAGCCAGGGGGGGGGCTAATGAAAAACTGTTTTTT
cdr3_aa: CASSQARGGANEKLFF
v_call: TRBV4-2
j_call: TRBJ1-4
d_call: TRBD1
clone_size: -

cdr3_nt: TGTGCCAGTAGTATCCGGGCGCGATCGGCAGGGAGCACAGATACGCAGTATTTT
cdr3_aa: CASSIRARSAGSTDTQYF
v_call: TRBV19
j_call: TRBJ2-3
d_call: -
clone_size: -

cdr3_nt: TGTGCCAGCAGTTCGGACGGGGTCTCCTACGAGCAGTACTTC
cdr3_aa: CASSSDGVSYEQYF
v_call: TRBV27
j_call: TRBJ2-7
d_call: -
clone_size: -

cdr3_nt: TGTGCCAGCAGTGAAGGGATTGGCGTCTACGAGCAGTACTTC
cdr3_aa: CASSEGIGVYEQYF
v_call: TRBV6-4
j_call: TRBJ2-7
d_call: -
clone_size: few

cdr3_nt: TGTGCCAGCAGCTTATGGCAGGGGCATGGCTACACCTTC
cdr3_aa: CASSLWQGHGYTF
v_call: TRBV7-2
j_call: TRBJ1-2
d_call: -
clone_size: -

cdr3_nt: TGCGCCAGCAGCCAAACAAGGGACGTAAATCTCTATGGCTACACCTTC
cdr3_aa: CASSQTRDVNLYGYTF
v_call: TRBV4-1
j_call: TRBJ1-2
d_call: -
clone_size: -

cdr3_nt: TGTGCCAGCAGTGAACCACGGGGTGGAGAGACCCAGTACTTC
cdr3_aa: CASSEPRGGETQYF
v_call: TRBV25-1
j_call: TRBJ2-5
d_call: -
clone_size: -

cdr3_nt: TGTGCCAGCAGCTACCGCCTTAGGACTAGCGGGGGGGCCCGTGAGACCCAGTACTTC
cdr3_aa: CASSYRLRTSGGARETQYF
v_call: TRBV7-9
j_call: TRBJ2-5
d_call: TRBD2
clone_size: once

cdr3_nt: TGTGCCAGCAACGCGGACACGCGTAACTATGGCTACACCTTC
cdr3_aa: CASNADTRNYGYTF
v_call: TRBV4-2
j_call: TRBJ1-2
d_call: -
clone_size: -

cdr3_nt: TGTGCCAGCAGCTTAGACCCCGGCAGGGGGCAGAGTGAAGCTTTCTTT
cdr3_aa: CASSLDPGRGQSEAFF
v_call: TRBV7-9
j_call: TRBJ1-1
d_call: TRBD1
clone_size: -

cdr3_nt: TGTGCCAGCAGCGCGCCGGGACAAGGCTACTACAATGAGCAGTTCTTC
cdr3_aa: CASSAPGQGYYNEQFF
v_call: TRBV9
j_call: TRBJ2-1
d_call: -
clone_size: once

cdr3_nt: TGTGCCAGCAGCGTATCAGTAGACAGGGAGGAGTATGGCTACACCTTC
cdr3_aa: CASSVSVDREEYGYTF
v_call: TRBV9
j_call: TRBJ1-2
d_call: TRBD1
clone_size: -

cdr3_nt: TGTGCCAGCAGCTTAAGGTTTAGGGACAACACTGAAGCTTTCTTT
cdr3_aa: CASSLRFRDNTEAFF
v_call: TRBV7-2
j_call: TRBJ1-1
d_call: -
clone_size: few

cdr3_nt: TGCGCCAGCGAGGGACAGCTGAGCACAGATACGCAGTATTTT
cdr3_aa: CASEGQLSTDTQYF
v_call: TRBV10-2
j_call: TRBJ2-3
d_call: TRBD1
clone_size: -

cdr3_nt: TGTGCCAGCAACCGACAGGGGGCGTACACCGGGGAGCTGTTTTTT
cdr3_aa: CASNRQGAYTGELFF
v_call: TRBV6-6
j_call: TRBJ2-2
d_call: TRBD1
clone_size: -

cdr3_nt: TGTGCCAGCAGCCCCCATGGGTCGGGTCCCCAATCCGGGGAGCTGTTTTTT
cdr3_aa: CASSPHGSGPQSGELFF
v_call: TRBV7-9
j_call: TRBJ2-2
d_call: -
clone_size: -

cdr3_nt: TGTGCCATCAAAGAGGCAGATACGCAGTATTTT
cdr3_aa: CAIKEADTQYF
v_call: TRBV10-3
j_call: TRBJ2-3
d_call: -
clone_size: -

cdr3_nt: TGTGCCAGCAGGGGCGAGACCTCAACTAATGAAAAACTGTTTTTT
cdr3_aa: CASRGETSTNEKLFF
v_call: TRBV19
j_call: TRBJ1-4
d_call: -
clone_size: -

cdr3_nt: TGCGCCAGCAGTGAGCGACAGTACAATGAGCAGTTCTTC
cdr3_aa: CASSERQYNEQFF
v_call: TRBV10-1
j_call: TRBJ2-1
d_call: -
clone_size: -

cdr3_nt: TGCGCCAGCAGCGAAAATGACTGGGGGAGGGGAAACACCATATATTTT
cdr3_aa: CASSENDWGRGNTIYF
v_call: TRBV4-1
j_call: TRBJ1-3
d_call: -
clone_size: -

cdr3_nt: TGTGCCAGCAGTTTACCGGGAGCCCTGAATGAGCAGTTCTTC
cdr3_aa: CASSLPGALNEQFF
v_call: TRBV28
j_call: TRBJ2-1
d_call: -
clone_size: -

cdr3_nt: TGTGCCAGCAGTGAATTCCTAAGAAACACCATATATTTT
cdr3_aa: CASSEFLRNTIYF
v_call: TRBV2
j_call: TRBJ1-3
d_call: -
clone_size: -

cdr3_nt: TGTGCCAGCAGCGTAGGGACTGGGTCTGGGGCCAACGTCCTGACTTTC
cdr3_aa: CASSVGTGSGANVLTF
v_call: TRBV9
j_call: TRBJ2-6
d_call: -
clone_size: -

cdr3_nt: TGTGCCAGCTCGGGAGTGCACAACGGGACCTACAATGAGCAGTTCTTC
cdr3_aa: CASSGVHNGTYNEQFF
v_call: TRBV21-1
j_call: TRBJ2-1
d_call: -
clone_size: -

cdr3_nt: TGTGCCAGCAGCCATCGGACAGCCACTGAAGCTTTCTTT
cdr3_aa: CASSHRTATEAFF
v_call: TRBV7-8
j_call: TRBJ1-1
d_call: -
clone_size: -

cdr3_nt: TGTGCCAGTCGTGGGACAGCTTATGGCTACACCTTC
cdr3_aa: CASRGTAYGYTF
v_call: TRBV19
j_call: TRBJ1-2
d_call: TRBD1
clone_size: once

cdr3_nt: TGTGCCAGCAGGGGGACTAGCGGGGGGCAGGAGACCCAGTACTTC
cdr3_aa: CASRGTSGGQETQYF
v_call: TRBV6-6
j_call: TRBJ2-5
d_call: TRBD2
clone_size: -

cdr3_nt: TGTGCCAGCAGTCCTGGACAGGGGGCGATCGGAGGCACCGGGGAGCTGTTTTTT
cdr3_aa: CASSPGQGAIGGTGELFF
v_call: TRBV28
j_call: TRBJ2-2
d_call: TRBD1
clone_size: -

cdr3_nt: TGTGCCAGCAGCTTTCTCGTAGCGGGGGTCAACAATGAGCAGTTCTTC
cdr3_aa: CASSFLVAGVNNEQFF
v_call: TRBV7-6
j_call: TRBJ2-1
d_call: TRBD2
clone_size: once

cdr3_nt: TGTGCAAGTCGCTTAGCTGGGGTAACAACGAACACCGGGGAGCTGTTTTTT
cdr3_aa: CASRLAGVTTNTGELFF
v_call: TRBV12-2
j_call: TRBJ2-2
d_call: -
clone_size: -

cdr3_nt: TGCGCCAGCAGTCCACCGACACCCTCGACCCATCAGCCCCAGCATTTT
cdr3_aa: CASSPPTPSTHQPQHF
v_call: TRBV23-1
j_call: TRBJ1-5
d_call: -
clone_size: -

cdr3_nt: TGTGCCAGTGGACAGTACTATGGCTACACCTTC
cdr3_aa: CASGQYYGYTF
v_call: TRBV2
j_call: TRBJ1-2
d_call: -
clone_size: few

cdr3_nt: TGTGCCAGCAGCTTGATACAGATTCAAGAGACCCAGTACTTC
cdr3_aa: CASSLIQIQETQYF
v_call: TRBV5-5
j_call: TRBJ2-5
d_call: -
clone_size: -

cdr3_nt: TGTGCCAGCAGCGTGATCGCCCTTTCCTCGGGAGCTTTCTTT
cdr3_aa: CASSVIALSSGAFF
v_call: TRBV6-5
j_call: TRBJ1-1
d_call: -
clone_size: -